What follows are 28 T cell receptor beta chains derived from one specimen sequenced in a study of STAT5B mutations in CD4+ large granular lymphocyte leukemia. Sequencing used immunoSEQ multiplex PCR; TCRdb keeps in-frame clones, though not all of them. The sample lists fewer than 45,000 clones, less than 85% seen once, with approximately 0.32% in the top ten. The specimen was CD4+ T cells from blood buffy coats. These receptors were obtained from a human donor in good health.

The chain has TRBV15 and TRBJ2-7, with 9 bases identical to TRBD2. Germline V gives CDR1 LNHNV, CDR2 YYDKDF (reference sequence). Trimming cost V 4 bases and J 3 bases; bases outside gene matches: 10. The CDR3 has 16 amino acids. In nucleotides, the CDR3 is TGTGCCACCAGCAAGGCGGCTAGCGGGATCGGCTACGAGCAGTACTTC. It yields the protein CATSKAASGIGYEQYF.

The chain links TRBV5-4 to TRBJ2-7; tentatively, D is TRBD2 (6 bases). In germline, CDR1 is SGHNT, CDR2 YYREEE (reference sequence). The V end lost 7 bases, the J end lost 5 bases, and 22 bases lay between the germline ends. The CDR3 totals 15 residues. The DNA of the CDR3 is TGTGCCAGCTACCTTGCCGGGGGTAAAATCCACGAGCAGTACTTC. It is translated as CASYLAGGKIHEQYF. The full variable domain, its missing parts supplied by reference TRBV5-4 and TRBJ2-7, is ETGVTQSPTHLIKTRGQQVTLRCSSQSGHNTVSWYQQALGQGPQFIFQYYREEENGRGNFPPRFSGLQFPNYSSELNVNALELDDSALYLCASYLAGGKIHEQYFGPGTRLTVT.

This clone was seen a single time. The chain combines TRBV5-4 with TRBJ2-1, with a weak D call TRBD2 (5 bases). Trimming took 9 bases from V and 8 from J, leaving 18 bases between them. CDR3 length: 13 amino acids. CDR1 and CDR2 from the germline V gene are SGHNT and YYREEE (reference sequence). The CDR3 here is CATQGRLEDEQFF. CDR3 coding DNA: TGTGCCACCCAAGGCCGGCTGGAGGATGAGCAGTTCTTC.

This chain joins TRBV28 and TRBJ1-1; D is unresolved. V was pared by 2 bases and J by 7 bases, with 8 bases between. Germline CDR1 is MDHEN and CDR2 is SYDVKM. There are 12 residues in the CDR3. The CDR3 DNA is TGTGCCAGCAGTTTAAGCTGGAGTGAAGCTTTCTTT. As protein: CASSLSWSEAFF.

The CDR3 protein is CAIWGHRHACPSPRPNEQFF. The CDR3 nucleotides read TGTGCCATATGGGGGCACAGACACGCGTGCCCCTCTCCTCGGCCGAATGAGCAGTTCTTC. The chain joins TRBV6-7 to TRBJ2-1; D perhaps matches TRBD1 (6 bases). TRBV6-7 is known as an ORF, though its function is uncertain. Deletions cut 10 bases from V and 7 bases from J, with 38 bases between. This CDR3 has 20 amino acids.

This clone was seen once. The rearrangement joins TRBV2 to TRBJ1-1; D gene ambiguous. The CDR3 extends over 13 amino acids. V was shortened by 7 bases and J by 1 base, with 10 bases between the two germline ends. Per germline, CDR1 SNHLY and CDR2 FYNNEI. The CDR3 loop reads CASKVSRNTEAFF. The CDR3 DNA follows: TGTGCCAGCAAGGTCAGCCGGAACACTGAAGCTTTCTTT.

This clone was detected only a few times. The chain carries TRBV11-2 and TRBJ1-2; D is possibly TRBD1 (5 bases). CDR1 is SGHAT, CDR2 FQNNGV, per germline. The CDR3 has 15 residues. V dropped 1 base and J dropped 7 bases, with 16 bases sitting between them. The chain's CDR3 is CASSLVFGAPGGYTF. Here the CDR3 DNA reads TGTGCCAGCAGCTTAGTCTTCGGGGCCCCGGGTGGCTACACCTTC.

There are a few counts of this clone. This chain uses TRBV4-2 with TRBJ1-5; D perhaps matches TRBD1 (5 bases). Germline V lookup: CDR1 LGHNA, CDR2 YNFKEQ. The CDR3 covers 16 residues. Trimming took off 4 bases at V and 1 base at J, with 14 bases between the two ends. The CDR3 DNA is TGTGCCAGCAGCCCGGAACTATGGGGGAGCAATCAGCCCCAGCATTTT. Translation gives CASSPELWGSNQPQHF.

This chain joins TRBV19 and TRBJ2-4, with a possible D match to TRBD2 (5 bases). Germline V lookup: CDR1 LNHDA, CDR2 SQIVND (reference sequence). The CDR3 extends over 18 amino acids. Trimming removed 1 base from V and 0 bases from J, with 16 bases in between. Written as DNA, the CDR3 is TGTGCCAGTAGTATAGTTCTTTTCGGAGGTGCAGCCAAAAACATTCAGTACTTC. The encoded protein is CASSIVLFGGAAKNIQYF.

The chain employs TRBV5-1 and TRBJ1-3; D is perhaps TRBD1 (5 bases). CDR3 size: 15 residues. The V gene lost 1 base and the J gene lost 0 bases, with 8 bases spanning the gap. From germline, CDR1 is SGHRS and CDR2 YFSETQ. CDR3 DNA: TGCGCCAGCAGCTTGAGGGGCTCCTCTGGAAACACCATATATTTT. Encoded protein: CASSLRGSSGNTIYF. Filled out from reference TRBV5-1 and TRBJ1-3, the complete variable domain reads KAGVTQTPRYLIKTRGQQVTLSCSPISGHRSVSWYQQTPGQGLQFLFEYFSETQRNKGNFPGRFSGRQFSNSRSEMNVSTLELGDSALYLCASSLRGSSGNTIYFGEGSWLTVV.

The chain carries TRBV9 and TRBJ1-2; D might be TRBD1 (5 bases). Looked up from germline, CDR1 is SGDLS and CDR2 is YYNGEE. V was trimmed by 0 bases and J by 4 bases, leaving 16 bases between them. The CDR3 covers 16 residues. The CDR3 loop reads CASSVDTARRGYGYTF. In DNA form, the CDR3 reads TGTGCCAGCAGCGTAGATACTGCAAGGAGGGGCTATGGCTACACCTTC.

V is TRBV5-5 and J is TRBJ1-2; no clear D gene. Germline loops: CDR1 SGHKS, CDR2 YYEKEE (reference sequence). V lost 0 bases, J lost 4 bases, and 10 bases lay in between. The CDR3 totals 14 residues. The CDR3 protein is CASSLEVTAYGYTF. The CDR3 nucleotides are TGTGCCAGCAGCTTGGAGGTCACCGCCTATGGCTACACCTTC.

V and J are TRBV6-4 and TRBJ2-3; weak D call: TRBD2 (6 bases). This CDR3 is 15 amino acids long. V was pared by 3 bases and J by 2 bases, with 12 bases between. In germline, CDR1 is MRHNA, CDR2 SNTAGT. CDR3 in amino acids: CASSEQSGHTDTQYF. CDR3 nucleotides: TGTGCCAGCAGTGAGCAGAGCGGGCACACAGATACGCAGTATTTT.

The chain recombines TRBV2 with TRBJ2-1, with 9 bases aligning to TRBD2. V lost 5 bases, J lost 0 bases, and 5 bases stayed unmatched. The CDR3 covers 16 residues. Germline loops: CDR1 SNHLY, CDR2 FYNNEI. CDR3 in amino acids: CASSRLAVSSYNEQFF. The CDR3 DNA sequence: TGTGCCAGCAGTAGACTAGCGGTGAGCTCCTACAATGAGCAGTTCTTC. Supplemented by reference TRBV2 and TRBJ2-1, the full variable domain reads EPEVTQTPSHQVTQMGQEVILRCVPISNHLYFYWYRQILGQKVEFLVSFYNNEISEKSEIFDDQFSVERPDGSNFTLKIRSTKLEDSAMYFCASSRLAVSSYNEQFFGPGTRLTVL.

The rearrangement uses TRBV2 and TRBJ1-2; D is uncertain. With 8 bases removed from V and 5 bases from J, the gap between germline ends came to 9 bases. Germline CDR1 SNHLY, CDR2 FYNNEI. CDR3 length: 11 residues. Written as DNA, the CDR3 is TGTGCCAGCGGCGGCACTTATGGCTACACCTTC. This encodes CASGGTYGYTF.

CDR3: CASTKTRDSLYNSPLHF. CDR3 DNA sequence: TGTGCCAGTACTAAAACCCGGGACAGTCTCTATAATTCACCCCTCCACTTT. The rearrangement joins TRBV19 to TRBJ1-6; 7 bases fit TRBD1. In germline, CDR1 is LNHDA, CDR2 SQIVND (reference sequence). With V trimmed by 7 bases and J by 3 bases, 12 bases remained unmatched. The CDR3 covers 17 residues.

CDR3 coding DNA: TGTGCCAGCTCACCTGAGGGGGGACGGGAGACCCAGTACTTC. Translated: CASSPEGGRETQYF. The chain joins TRBV18 to TRBJ2-5, with D perhaps TRBD1 or TRBD2 (6 bases each). V lost 3 bases, J lost 5 bases, and 13 bases lay in between. Germline V CDR1 and CDR2: KGHSH, LQKENI. The CDR3 runs to 14 residues.

This clone was picked up one time. J is TRBJ2-5 and V is TRBV5-1, with D possibly TRBD1 on 6 matching bases. Germline-derived CDR1 and CDR2 are SGHRS and YFSETQ. The germline V and J ends were trimmed by 4 bases and 1 base, with 11 bases remaining between them. This CDR3 region has 14 residues. The CDR3 sequence: CASSTRGVQETQYF. The CDR3 DNA reads TGCGCCAGCAGCACCAGGGGTGTCCAAGAGACCCAGTACTTC.

The rearrangement links TRBV19 to TRBJ2-7, with D possibly being TRBD2 (5 bases). From germline, CDR1 is LNHDA and CDR2 SQIVND (reference sequence). V was cut by 2 bases and J by 6 bases, with 8 bases left in between. The CDR3 has 12 residues. This chain's CDR3 is CASSITGSEQYF. The CDR3 DNA is TGTGCCAGTAGTATAACGGGGAGCGAGCAGTACTTC.

This chain uses TRBV30 with TRBJ1-2; D is uncertain. The CDR3 runs 15 residues. Germline lookup yields CDR1 GTSNPN and CDR2 SVGIG (reference sequence). The V and J ends lost 0 bases and 4 bases respectively, with 15 bases between them. The CDR3 coding sequence is TGTGCCTGGAGTGTGCCCCTCCGAAGAGGCTATGGCTACACCTTC. Its protein product is CAWSVPLRRGYGYTF.

The chain links TRBV5-5 to TRBJ2-7, with a weak D call TRBD2 (5 bases). Between the trimmed V and J ends, which lost 6 bases and 2 bases, there was a span of 15 bases. The CDR3 runs to 14 residues. CDR1 and CDR2 (germline): SGHKS, YYEKEE (reference sequence). CDR3 sequence reads: CASTFDVGTYEQYF. The CDR3 DNA follows: TGTGCCAGCACTTTCGATGTCGGGACCTACGAGCAGTACTTC.

The chain couples TRBV9 to TRBJ2-7; the match to TRBD2 covers 14 bases. The ends lost 3 bases at V and 10 bases at J; junction bases unmatched: 6. Germline V gene sequence: CDR1 SGDLS, CDR2 YYNGEE. The CDR3 has 14 residues. The CDR3 bases are TGTGCCAGCAGCGCCGGGACTAGCGGGAGTAAACAGTACTTC. Translating it yields CASSAGTSGSKQYF.

This clone was found a few times. V and J are TRBV7-2 and TRBJ2-5; 10 bases align to TRBD2. V was clipped by 4 bases and J by 2 bases; unmatched bases: 4. This CDR3 has 15 amino acids. CDR1 is SGHTA and CDR2 is FQGNSA in the germline V gene. CDR3 bases: TGTGCCAGCAGCTCCCCGGGACTAGCGCAAGAGACCCAGTACTTC. Its protein product is CASSSPGLAQETQYF.

A few counts support this clone. The chain couples TRBV6-1 to TRBJ1-2, with TRBD1 matching 12 bases. The ends lost 3 bases at V and 0 bases at J; junction bases unmatched: 5. The CDR3 loop spans 17 amino acids. Germline-derived CDR1 and CDR2 are MNHNS and SASEGT. The CDR3 reads CASSDRDRGRANYGYTF. CDR3 coding DNA: TGTGCCAGCAGTGACCGGGACAGGGGGCGAGCTAACTATGGCTACACCTTC.

This clone has more than one count but fewer than ten. The J gene is TRBJ1-5, the V gene TRBV5-1; the D gene is possibly TRBD1 (5 bases). Trimming left V 0 bases short and J 1 base short, with 8 bases between. The CDR3 totals 15 residues. Germline loops: CDR1 SGHRS, CDR2 YFSETQ. The CDR3 DNA sequence: TGCGCCAGCAGCTTGGTGGCAGGGAGCAATCAGCCCCAGCATTTT. The encoded protein is CASSLVAGSNQPQHF. The full variable domain, rest sourced from reference TRBV5-1 and TRBJ1-5, is KAGVTQTPRYLIKTRGQQVTLSCSPISGHRSVSWYQQTPGQGLQFLFEYFSETQRNKGNFPGRFSGRQFSNSRSEMNVSTLELGDSALYLCASSLVAGSNQPQHFGDGTRLSIL.

The V call is TRBV7-2, the J call TRBJ2-5, with D perhaps matching TRBD1 (6 bases). The CDR3 is 14 residues long. The V gene lost 5 bases and the J gene lost 4 bases, with 14 bases spanning the gap. Germline assignment: CDR1 SGHTA and CDR2 FQGNSA. The CDR3 nucleotides read TGTGCCAGCAGCCGACAGGATCGGGGAGAGACCCAGTACTTC. Translating it yields CASSRQDRGETQYF.

This chain connects TRBV10-1 to TRBJ2-3; D is possibly TRBD2 (7 bases). V dropped 5 bases and J dropped 8 bases, with 17 bases sitting between them. The V gene's germline CDR1 is WNHNN and CDR2 SYGVQD (reference sequence). The CDR3 is made up of 14 amino acids. In DNA form, the CDR3 reads TGCGCCAGCAGTATAGATCGGGGGGCAGGTACGCAGTATTTT. Translated: CASSIDRGAGTQYF.

The chain recombines TRBV18 with TRBJ2-1, with 14 bases identical to TRBD2. The junction had 8 bases not matched to a gene; V was cut back by 3 bases and J by 1 base. The CDR3 contains 19 residues. Germline-derived CDR1 and CDR2 are KGHSH and LQKENI. The CDR3: CASSPPGLAGDASYNEQFF. The CDR3, as DNA: TGTGCCAGCTCACCCCCGGGACTAGCGGGAGATGCTTCCTACAATGAGCAGTTCTTC. Using reference TRBV18 and TRBJ2-1 for the parts outside the CDR3, the full variable domain is NAGVMQNPRHLVRRRGQEARLRCSPMKGHSHVYWYRQLPEEGLKFMVYLQKENIIDESGMPKERFSAEFPKEGPSILRIQQVVRGDSAAYFCASSPPGLAGDASYNEQFFGPGTRLTVL.